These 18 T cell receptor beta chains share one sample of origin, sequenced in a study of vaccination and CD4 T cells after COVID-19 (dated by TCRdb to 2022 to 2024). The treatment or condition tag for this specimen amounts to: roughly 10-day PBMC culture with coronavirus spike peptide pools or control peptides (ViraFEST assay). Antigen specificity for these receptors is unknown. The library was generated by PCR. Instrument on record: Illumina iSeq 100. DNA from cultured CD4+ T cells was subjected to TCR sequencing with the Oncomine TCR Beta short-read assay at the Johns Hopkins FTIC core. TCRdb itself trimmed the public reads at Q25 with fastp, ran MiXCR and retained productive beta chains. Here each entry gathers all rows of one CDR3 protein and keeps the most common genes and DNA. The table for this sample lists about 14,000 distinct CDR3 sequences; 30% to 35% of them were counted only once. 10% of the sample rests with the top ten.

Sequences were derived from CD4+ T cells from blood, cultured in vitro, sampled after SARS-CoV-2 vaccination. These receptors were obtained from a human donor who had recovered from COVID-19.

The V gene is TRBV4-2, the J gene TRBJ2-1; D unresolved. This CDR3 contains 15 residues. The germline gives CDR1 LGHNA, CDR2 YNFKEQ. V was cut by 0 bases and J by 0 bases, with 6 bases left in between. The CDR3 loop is CASSQDRTSYNEQFF. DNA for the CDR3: TGTGCCAGCAGCCAAGATCGTACCTCCTACAATGAGCAGTTCTTC.

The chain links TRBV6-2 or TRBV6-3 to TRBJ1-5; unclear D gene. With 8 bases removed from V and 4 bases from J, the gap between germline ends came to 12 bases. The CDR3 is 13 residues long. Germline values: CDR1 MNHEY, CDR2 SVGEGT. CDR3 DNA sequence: TGTGCCAGCCGGACCGGGGTTAATCAGCCCCAGCATTTT. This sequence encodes CASRTGVNQPQHF.

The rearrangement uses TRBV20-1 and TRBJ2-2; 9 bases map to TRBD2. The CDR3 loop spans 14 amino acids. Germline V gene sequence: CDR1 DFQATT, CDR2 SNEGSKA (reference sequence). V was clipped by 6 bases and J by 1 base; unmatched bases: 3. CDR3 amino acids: CSAMTSGNTGELFF. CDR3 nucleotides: TGCAGTGCAATGACTAGCGGGAACACCGGGGAGCTGTTTTTT.

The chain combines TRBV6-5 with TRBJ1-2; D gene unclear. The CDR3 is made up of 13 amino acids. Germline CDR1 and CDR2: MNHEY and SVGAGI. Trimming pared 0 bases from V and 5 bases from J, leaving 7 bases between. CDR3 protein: CASSYSRRYGYTF. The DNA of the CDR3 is TGTGCCAGCAGTTACTCGAGGAGGTATGGCTACACCTTC.

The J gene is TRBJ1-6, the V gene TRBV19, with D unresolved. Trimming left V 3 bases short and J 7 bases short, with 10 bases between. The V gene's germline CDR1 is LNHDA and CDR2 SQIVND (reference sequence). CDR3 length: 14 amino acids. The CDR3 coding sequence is TGTGCCAGTAGTATCGCTCCTCCGAATTCACCCCTCCACTTT. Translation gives CASSIAPPNSPLHF.

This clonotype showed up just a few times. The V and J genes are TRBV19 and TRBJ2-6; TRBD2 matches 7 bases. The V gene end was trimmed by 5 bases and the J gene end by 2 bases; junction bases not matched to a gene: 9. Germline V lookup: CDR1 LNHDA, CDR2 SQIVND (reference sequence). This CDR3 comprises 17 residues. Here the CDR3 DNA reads TGTGCCAGTAGTTCGCGGGAGAGTAAGGCTGGGGCCAACGTCCTGACTTTC. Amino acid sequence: CASSSRESKAGANVLTF.

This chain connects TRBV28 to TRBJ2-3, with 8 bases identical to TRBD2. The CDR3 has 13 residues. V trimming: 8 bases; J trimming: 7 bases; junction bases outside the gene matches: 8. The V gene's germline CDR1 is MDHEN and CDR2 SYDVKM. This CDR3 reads CASLVGRAHTQYF. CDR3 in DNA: TGTGCCAGCCTTGTCGGGAGGGCACATACGCAGTATTTT.

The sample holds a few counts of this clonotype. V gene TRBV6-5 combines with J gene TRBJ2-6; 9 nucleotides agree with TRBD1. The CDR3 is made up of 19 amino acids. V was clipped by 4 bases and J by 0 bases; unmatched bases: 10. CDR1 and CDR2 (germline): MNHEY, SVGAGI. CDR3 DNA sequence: TGTGCCAGCAGTTGGGGTCTGGGACAGGGAGTCTCTGGGGCCAACGTCCTGACTTTC. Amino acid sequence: CASSWGLGQGVSGANVLTF.

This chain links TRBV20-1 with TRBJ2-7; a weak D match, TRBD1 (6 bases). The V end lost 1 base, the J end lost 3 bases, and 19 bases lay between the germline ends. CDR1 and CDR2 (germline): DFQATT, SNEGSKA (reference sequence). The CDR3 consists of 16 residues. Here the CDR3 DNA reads TGCAGTGCTAGAGCCCCACAGGGTTCCCCGATCTACGAGCAGTACTTC. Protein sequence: CSARAPQGSPIYEQYF.

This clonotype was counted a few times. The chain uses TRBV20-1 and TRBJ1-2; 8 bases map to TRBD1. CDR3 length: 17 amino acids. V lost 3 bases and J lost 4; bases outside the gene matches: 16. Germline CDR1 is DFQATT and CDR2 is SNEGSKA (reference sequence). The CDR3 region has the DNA TGCAGTGCTAGGGACCCCCGAGCAGGGGGCCGCATCTATGGCTACACCTTC. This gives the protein CSARDPRAGGRIYGYTF.

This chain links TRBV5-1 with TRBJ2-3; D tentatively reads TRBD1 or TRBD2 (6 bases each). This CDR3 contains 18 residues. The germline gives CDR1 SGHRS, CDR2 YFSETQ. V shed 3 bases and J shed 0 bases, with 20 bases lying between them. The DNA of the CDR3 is TGCGCCAGCAGCTACCTCGGGGGCGGCCCCCTTAGCACAGATACGCAGTATTTT. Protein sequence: CASSYLGGGPLSTDTQYF.

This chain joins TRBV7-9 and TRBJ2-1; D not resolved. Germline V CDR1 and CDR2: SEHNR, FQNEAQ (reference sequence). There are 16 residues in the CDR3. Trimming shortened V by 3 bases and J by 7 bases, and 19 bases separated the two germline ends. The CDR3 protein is CASSFKGLQEPNEQFF. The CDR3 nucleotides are TGTGCCAGCAGCTTCAAGGGCTTACAAGAACCTAATGAGCAGTTCTTC.

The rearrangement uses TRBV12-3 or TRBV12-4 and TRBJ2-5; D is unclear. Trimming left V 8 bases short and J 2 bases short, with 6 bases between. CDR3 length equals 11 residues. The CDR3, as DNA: TGTGCCAGCGGAACGCAAGAGACCCAGTACTTC. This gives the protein CASGTQETQYF.

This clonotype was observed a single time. The CDR3 protein is CASRAGLASYEQYF. Here the CDR3 DNA reads TGTGCCAGCCGGGCCGGGCTAGCGTCCTACGAGCAGTACTTC. The chain couples TRBV28 to TRBJ2-7, with a possible D match to TRBD2 (6 bases). Germline loops: CDR1 MDHEN, CDR2 SYDVKM. V lost 8 bases to trimming and J lost 1 base, with 15 bases between them. The CDR3 sequence is 14 residues long.

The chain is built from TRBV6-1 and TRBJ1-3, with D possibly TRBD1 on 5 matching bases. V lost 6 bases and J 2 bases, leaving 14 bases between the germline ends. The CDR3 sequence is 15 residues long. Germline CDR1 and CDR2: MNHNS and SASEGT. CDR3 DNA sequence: TGTGCCAGCAGACCACAACAGGCTGCTGGAAACACCATATATTTT. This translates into CASRPQQAAGNTIYF.

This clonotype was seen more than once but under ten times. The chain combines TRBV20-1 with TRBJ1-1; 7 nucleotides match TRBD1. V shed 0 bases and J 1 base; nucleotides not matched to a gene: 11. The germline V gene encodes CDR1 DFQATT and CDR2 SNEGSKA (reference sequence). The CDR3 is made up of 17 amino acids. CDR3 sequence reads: CSARDRGRGGTNTEAFF. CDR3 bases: TGCAGTGCTAGAGATCGAGGCAGGGGGGGGACGAACACTGAAGCTTTCTTT.

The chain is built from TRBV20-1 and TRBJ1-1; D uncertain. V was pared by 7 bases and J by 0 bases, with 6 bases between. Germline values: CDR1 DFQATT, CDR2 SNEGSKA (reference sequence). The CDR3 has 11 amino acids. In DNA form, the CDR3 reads TGCAGTGTCTACGTGAACACTGAAGCTTTCTTT. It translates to CSVYVNTEAFF.

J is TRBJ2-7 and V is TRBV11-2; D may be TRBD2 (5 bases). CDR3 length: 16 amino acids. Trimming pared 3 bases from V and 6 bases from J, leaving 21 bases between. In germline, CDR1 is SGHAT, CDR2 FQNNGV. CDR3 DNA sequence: TGTGCCAGCAGCTTCCTGGGAGATCTTGCGAACCTCGAGCAGTACTTC. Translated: CASSFLGDLANLEQYF.